The T cell receptor (beta chain) described here comes from a study of cytomegalovirus exposure and HLA in healthy donors. CDR1 and CDR2 (germline): LNHDA, SQIVND (reference sequence). J was trimmed by 4 bases and V by 4 bases; bases with no gene match: 5. The CDR3 covers 16 residues. Researchers ran the PCR with 60 Vbeta and 13 Jbeta primers. Assay used: immunoSEQ multiplex PCR; TCRdb lists only in-frame clones, some missing. This table holds about 77,000 clones, 75% to 80% found once. What was sequenced was PBMCs. The V gene is TRBV19, the J gene TRBJ2-5; TRBD2 agrees at 14 bases. The source is a man aged 35-49 years in good health and CMV-seronegative. The CDR3 reads CASSTRTSGRIETQYF. DNA of the CDR3: TGTGCCAGTAGTACCCGGACTAGCGGGAGGATAGAGACCCAGTACTTC.